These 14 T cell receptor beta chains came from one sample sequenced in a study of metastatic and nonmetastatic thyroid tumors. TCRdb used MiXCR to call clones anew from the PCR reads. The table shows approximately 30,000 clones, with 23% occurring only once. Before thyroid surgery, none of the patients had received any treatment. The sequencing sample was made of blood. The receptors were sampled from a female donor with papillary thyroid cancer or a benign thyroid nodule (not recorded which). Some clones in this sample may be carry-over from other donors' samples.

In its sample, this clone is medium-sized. CDR3 amino acids: CASGRGSSYEQYF. Here the CDR3 DNA reads TGTGCCAGCGGGCGGGGGTCTTCCTACGAGCAGTACTTC. This rearrangement joins TRBV6-1 to TRBJ2-7; 7 bases map to TRBD2. This CDR3 is 13 amino acids long. The V and J ends lost 8 bases and 1 base, in that order; junction bases with no gene match: 5. The V gene's germline CDR1 is MNHNS and CDR2 SASEGT.

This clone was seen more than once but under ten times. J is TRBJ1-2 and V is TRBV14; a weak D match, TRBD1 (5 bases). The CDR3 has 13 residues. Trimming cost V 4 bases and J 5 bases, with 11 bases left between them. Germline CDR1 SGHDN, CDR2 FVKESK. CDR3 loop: CASSLVRGYGYTF. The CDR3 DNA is TGTGCCAGCAGCCTTGTAAGGGGATATGGCTACACCTTC.

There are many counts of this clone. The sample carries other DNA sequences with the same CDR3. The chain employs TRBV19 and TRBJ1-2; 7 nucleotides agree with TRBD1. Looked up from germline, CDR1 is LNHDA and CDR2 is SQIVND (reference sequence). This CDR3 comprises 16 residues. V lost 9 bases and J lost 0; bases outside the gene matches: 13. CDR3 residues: CASTSTGPFSNYGYTF. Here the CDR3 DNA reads TGTGCCAGCACCTCGACAGGGCCTTTTTCTAACTATGGCTACACCTTC.

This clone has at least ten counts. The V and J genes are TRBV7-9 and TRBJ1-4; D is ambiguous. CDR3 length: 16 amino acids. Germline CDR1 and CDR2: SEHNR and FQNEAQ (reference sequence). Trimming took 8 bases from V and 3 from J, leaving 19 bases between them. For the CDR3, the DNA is TGTGCCAGCGGGCGACGAGGGCTTTCAGCTAATGAAAAACTGTTTTTT. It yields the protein CASGRRGLSANEKLFF.

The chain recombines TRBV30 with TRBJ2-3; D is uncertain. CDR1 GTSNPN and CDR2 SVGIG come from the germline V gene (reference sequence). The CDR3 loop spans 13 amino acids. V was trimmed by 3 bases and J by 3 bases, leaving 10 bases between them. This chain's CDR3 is CAWRQCGTDTQYF. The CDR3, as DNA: TGTGCCTGGAGACAGTGTGGGACAGATACGCAGTATTTT.

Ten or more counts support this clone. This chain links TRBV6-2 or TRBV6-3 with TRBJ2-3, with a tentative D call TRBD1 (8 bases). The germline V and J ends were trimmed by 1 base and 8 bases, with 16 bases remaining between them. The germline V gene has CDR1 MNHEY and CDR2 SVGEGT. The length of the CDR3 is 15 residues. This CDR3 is CASSYFPGGGGTQYF. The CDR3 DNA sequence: TGTGCCAGCAGTTACTTCCCAGGGGGCGGGGGTACGCAGTATTTT.

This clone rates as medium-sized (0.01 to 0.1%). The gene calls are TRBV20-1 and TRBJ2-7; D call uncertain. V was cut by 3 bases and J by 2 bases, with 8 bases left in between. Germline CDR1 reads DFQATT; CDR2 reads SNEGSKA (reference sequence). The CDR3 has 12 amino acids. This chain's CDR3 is CSARVRAYEQYF. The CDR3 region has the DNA TGCAGTGCTAGGGTCAGAGCCTACGAGCAGTACTTC.

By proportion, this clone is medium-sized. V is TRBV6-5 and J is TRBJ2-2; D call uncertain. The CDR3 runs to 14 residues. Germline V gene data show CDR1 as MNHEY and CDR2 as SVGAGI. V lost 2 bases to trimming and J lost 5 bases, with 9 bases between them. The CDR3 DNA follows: TGTGCCAGCAGTTACAGGATCGGGACCGGGGAGCTGTTTTTT. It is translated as CASSYRIGTGELFF.

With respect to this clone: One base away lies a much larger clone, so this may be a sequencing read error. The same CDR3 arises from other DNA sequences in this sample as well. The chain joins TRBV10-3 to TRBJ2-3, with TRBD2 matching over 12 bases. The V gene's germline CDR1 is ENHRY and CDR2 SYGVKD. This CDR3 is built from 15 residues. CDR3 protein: CAIKGLAGGPDTQYF. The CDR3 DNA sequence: TGTGCCATCAAAGGGCTAGCGGGAGGGCCGGATACGCAGTATTTC.

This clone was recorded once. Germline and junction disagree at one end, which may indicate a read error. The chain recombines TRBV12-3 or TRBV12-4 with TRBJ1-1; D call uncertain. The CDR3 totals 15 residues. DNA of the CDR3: TGTGCCAGCAGTCCCCAACCGGCAGTGAACACTGAGGCTTTCTTT. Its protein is CASSPQPAVNTEAFF.

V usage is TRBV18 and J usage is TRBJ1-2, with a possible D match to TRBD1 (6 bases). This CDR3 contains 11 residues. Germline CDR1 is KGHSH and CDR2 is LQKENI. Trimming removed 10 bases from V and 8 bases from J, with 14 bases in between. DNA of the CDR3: TGTGCCACCTCTCCAGGGGAAGGCTACACCTTC. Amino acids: CATSPGEGYTF.

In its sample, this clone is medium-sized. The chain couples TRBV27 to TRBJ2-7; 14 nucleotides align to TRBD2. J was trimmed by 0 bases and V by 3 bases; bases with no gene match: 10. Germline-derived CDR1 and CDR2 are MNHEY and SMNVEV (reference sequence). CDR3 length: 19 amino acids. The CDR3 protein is CASSFRGTSGSVSSYEQYF. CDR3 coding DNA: TGTGCCAGCAGTTTCCGAGGGACTAGCGGGAGTGTGAGCTCCTACGAGCAGTACTTC.

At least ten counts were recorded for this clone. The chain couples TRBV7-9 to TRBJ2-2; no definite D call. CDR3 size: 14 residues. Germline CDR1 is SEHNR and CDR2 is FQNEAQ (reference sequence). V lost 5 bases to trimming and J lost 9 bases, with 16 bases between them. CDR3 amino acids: CASSAGPRGRELFF. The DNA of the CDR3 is TGTGCCAGCAGCGCAGGACCCCGCGGACGGGAGCTGTTTTTT.

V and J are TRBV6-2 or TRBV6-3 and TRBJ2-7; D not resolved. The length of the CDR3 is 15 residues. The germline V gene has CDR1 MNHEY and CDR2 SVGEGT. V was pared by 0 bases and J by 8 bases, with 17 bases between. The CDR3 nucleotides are TGTGCCAGCAGTTACTCTGCAGTGGTAGTGCGCAAGCAGTACTTC. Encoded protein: CASSYSAVVVRKQYF.